What follows is one T cell receptor (beta chain) and its context. Original analysis: Counts of nucleated cells, estimated from reference gene primer amplification, were obtained. The protocol was immunoSEQ multiplex PCR, while the TCRdb copy is restricted to in-frame clones and leaves out a portion. That table furnishes V, J and clone size, whereas the DNA furnished D and trimming. The sample records 250,000 or so clones, approximately 83% being singletons. The record originates from a study of blood T cell repertoires in COVID-19. Across the study: Sites across the United States, Italy and Spain contributed samples from acute and convalescent COVID-19.

What the recovered Cohort 3 donors had was two negative PCRs, clearance, or symptom resolution. What was sequenced was PBMCs or T cells enriched from blood (not recorded which). The origin of this receptor is a man aged 45-60 years who had recovered from COVID-19.

The CDR3 loop reads CASSATGSGYTF. The CDR3 DNA sequence: TGTGCCAGCAGCGCGACAGGGTCTGGCTACACCTTC. V gene TRBV6-4 combines with J gene TRBJ1-2; 7 bases line up with TRBD1. The CDR3 consists of 12 residues. V was pared by 6 bases and J by 7 bases, with 5 bases of the junction left unmatched. Germline V gene sequence: CDR1 MRHNA, CDR2 SNTAGT.